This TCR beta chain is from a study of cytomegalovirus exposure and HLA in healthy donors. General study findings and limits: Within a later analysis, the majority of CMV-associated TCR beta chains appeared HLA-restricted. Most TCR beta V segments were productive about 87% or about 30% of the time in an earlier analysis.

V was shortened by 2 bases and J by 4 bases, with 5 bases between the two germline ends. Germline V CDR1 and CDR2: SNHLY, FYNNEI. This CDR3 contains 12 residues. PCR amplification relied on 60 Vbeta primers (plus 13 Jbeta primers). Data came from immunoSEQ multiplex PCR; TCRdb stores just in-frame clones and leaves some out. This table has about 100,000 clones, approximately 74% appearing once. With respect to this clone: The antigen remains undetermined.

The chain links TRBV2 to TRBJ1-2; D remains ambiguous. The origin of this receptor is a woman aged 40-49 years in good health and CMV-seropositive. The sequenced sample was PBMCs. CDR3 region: CASSEIIYGYTF. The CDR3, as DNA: TGTGCCAGCAGTGAAATTATCTATGGCTACACCTTC.